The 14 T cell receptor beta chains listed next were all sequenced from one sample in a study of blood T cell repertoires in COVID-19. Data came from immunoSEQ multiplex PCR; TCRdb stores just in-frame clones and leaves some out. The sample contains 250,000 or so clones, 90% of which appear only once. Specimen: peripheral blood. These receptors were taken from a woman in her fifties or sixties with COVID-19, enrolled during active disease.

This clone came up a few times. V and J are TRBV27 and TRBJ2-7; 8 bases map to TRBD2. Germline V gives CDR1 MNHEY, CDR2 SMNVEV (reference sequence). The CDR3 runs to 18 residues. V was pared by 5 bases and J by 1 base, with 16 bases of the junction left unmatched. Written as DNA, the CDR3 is TGTGCCAGCAGTCCCCAAGGGGCGGGGGGCGCATATTCCTACGAGCAGTACTTC. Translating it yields CASSPQGAGGAYSYEQYF.

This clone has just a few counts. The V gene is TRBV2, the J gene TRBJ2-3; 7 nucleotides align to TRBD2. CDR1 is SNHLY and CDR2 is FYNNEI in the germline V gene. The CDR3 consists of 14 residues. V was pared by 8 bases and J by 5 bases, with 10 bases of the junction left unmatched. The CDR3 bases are TGTGCCAGCGACCGGACTAGGTTTGGAGATACGCAGTATTTT. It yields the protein CASDRTRFGDTQYF.

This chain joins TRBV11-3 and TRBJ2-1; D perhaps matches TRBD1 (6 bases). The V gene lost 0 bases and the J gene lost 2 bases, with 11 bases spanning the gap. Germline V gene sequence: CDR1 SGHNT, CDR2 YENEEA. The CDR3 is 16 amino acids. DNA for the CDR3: TGTGCCAGCAGCTTAGAGGCGGCAGGGGCCTACAATGAGCAGTTCTTC. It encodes CASSLEAAGAYNEQFF.

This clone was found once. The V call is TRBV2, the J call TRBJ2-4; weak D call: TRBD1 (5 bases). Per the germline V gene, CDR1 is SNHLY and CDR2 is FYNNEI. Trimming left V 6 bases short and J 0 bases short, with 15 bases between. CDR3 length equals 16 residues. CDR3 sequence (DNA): TGTGCCAGCAGGGACCAGACAGAACTAGCCAAAAACATTCAGTACTTC. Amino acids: CASRDQTELAKNIQYF.

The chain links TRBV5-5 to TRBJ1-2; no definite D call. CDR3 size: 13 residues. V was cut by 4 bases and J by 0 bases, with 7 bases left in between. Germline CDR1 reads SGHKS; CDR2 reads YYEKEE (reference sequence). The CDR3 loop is CASSLTANYGYTF. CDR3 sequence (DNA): TGTGCCAGCAGCCTTACAGCTAACTATGGCTACACCTTC.

The CDR3 DNA is TGTGCCAGCAGACAATCTTGGGGGGGGGCCTACAATGAGCAGTTCTTC. Translating gives CASRQSWGGAYNEQFF. The rearrangement joins TRBV7-8 to TRBJ2-1; 7 bases map to TRBD2. J was trimmed by 2 bases and V by 6 bases; bases with no gene match: 10. This CDR3 has 16 residues. Germline CDR1 is SGHVS and CDR2 is FQNEAQ.

CDR3: CASSLAVSRGYEQYF. CDR3 DNA sequence: TGTGCCAGCAGCTTAGCGGTTTCCAGGGGGTACGAGCAGTACTTC. The chain couples TRBV7-2 to TRBJ2-7, with 7 bases that match TRBD1. Germline V gene sequence: CDR1 SGHTA, CDR2 FQGNSA. CDR3 length: 15 amino acids. Trimming took 0 bases from V and 4 from J; bases not matched to a gene: 6.

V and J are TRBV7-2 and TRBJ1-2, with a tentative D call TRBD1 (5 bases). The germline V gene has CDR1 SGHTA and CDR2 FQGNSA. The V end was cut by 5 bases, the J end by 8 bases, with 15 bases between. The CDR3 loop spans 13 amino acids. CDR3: CASSTGGFGGYTF. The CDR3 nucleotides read TGTGCCAGCAGCACGGGGGGTTTTGGAGGCTACACCTTC.

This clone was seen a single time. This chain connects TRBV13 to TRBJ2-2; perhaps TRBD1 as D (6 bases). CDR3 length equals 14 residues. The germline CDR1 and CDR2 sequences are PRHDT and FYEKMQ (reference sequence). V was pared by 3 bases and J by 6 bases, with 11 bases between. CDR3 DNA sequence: TGTGCCAGCAGCTTCAGGGGTTCGGCCGGGGAGCTGTTTTTT. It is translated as CASSFRGSAGELFF. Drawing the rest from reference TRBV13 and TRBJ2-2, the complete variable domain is AAGVIQSPRHLIKEKRETATLKCYPIPRHDTVYWYQQGPGQDPQFLISFYEKMQSDKGSIPDRFSAQQFSDYHSELNMSSLELGDSALYFCASSFRGSAGELFFGEGSRLTVL.

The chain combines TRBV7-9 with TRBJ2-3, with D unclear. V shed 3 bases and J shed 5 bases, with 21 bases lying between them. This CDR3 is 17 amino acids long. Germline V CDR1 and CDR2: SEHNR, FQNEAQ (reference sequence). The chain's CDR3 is CASSLLKSGRLGDTQYF. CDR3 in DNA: TGTGCCAGCAGCTTGTTGAAGTCAGGTCGATTGGGAGATACGCAGTATTTT.

The CDR3: CASSYLNGGQETQYF. DNA of the CDR3: TGTGCCAGCAGTTACCTGAACGGGGGTCAAGAGACCCAGTACTTC. This sequence joins TRBV6-5 and TRBJ2-5; TRBD2 is a possible D gene (6 bases). With 2 bases removed from V and 2 bases from J, the gap between germline ends came to 12 bases. The CDR3 totals 15 residues. Germline CDR1 reads MNHEY; CDR2 reads SVGAGI.

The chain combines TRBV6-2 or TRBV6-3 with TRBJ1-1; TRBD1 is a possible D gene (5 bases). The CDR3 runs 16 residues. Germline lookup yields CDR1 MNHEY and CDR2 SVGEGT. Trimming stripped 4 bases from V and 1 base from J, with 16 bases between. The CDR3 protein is CASSSRAEEGNTEAFF. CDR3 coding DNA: TGTGCCAGCAGTTCCAGGGCTGAGGAGGGGAACACTGAAGCTTTCTTT.

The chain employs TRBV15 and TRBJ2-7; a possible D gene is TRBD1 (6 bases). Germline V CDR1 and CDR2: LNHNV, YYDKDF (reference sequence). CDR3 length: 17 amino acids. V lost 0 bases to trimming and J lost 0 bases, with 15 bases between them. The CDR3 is CATSRDQGFSFSYEQYF. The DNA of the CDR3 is TGTGCCACCAGCAGAGATCAGGGGTTCTCTTTCTCCTACGAGCAGTACTTC.

Written as DNA, the CDR3 is TGCGCCAGCAGCCTGTTTACCACGTACAGGGCTAACTATGGCTACACCTTC. This codes for CASSLFTTYRANYGYTF. The rearrangement uses TRBV5-1 and TRBJ1-2; D is possibly TRBD1 (6 bases). Trimming cost V 4 bases and J 0 bases, with 19 bases left between them. CDR1 is SGHRS, CDR2 YFSETQ, per germline. The CDR3 is 17 amino acids.